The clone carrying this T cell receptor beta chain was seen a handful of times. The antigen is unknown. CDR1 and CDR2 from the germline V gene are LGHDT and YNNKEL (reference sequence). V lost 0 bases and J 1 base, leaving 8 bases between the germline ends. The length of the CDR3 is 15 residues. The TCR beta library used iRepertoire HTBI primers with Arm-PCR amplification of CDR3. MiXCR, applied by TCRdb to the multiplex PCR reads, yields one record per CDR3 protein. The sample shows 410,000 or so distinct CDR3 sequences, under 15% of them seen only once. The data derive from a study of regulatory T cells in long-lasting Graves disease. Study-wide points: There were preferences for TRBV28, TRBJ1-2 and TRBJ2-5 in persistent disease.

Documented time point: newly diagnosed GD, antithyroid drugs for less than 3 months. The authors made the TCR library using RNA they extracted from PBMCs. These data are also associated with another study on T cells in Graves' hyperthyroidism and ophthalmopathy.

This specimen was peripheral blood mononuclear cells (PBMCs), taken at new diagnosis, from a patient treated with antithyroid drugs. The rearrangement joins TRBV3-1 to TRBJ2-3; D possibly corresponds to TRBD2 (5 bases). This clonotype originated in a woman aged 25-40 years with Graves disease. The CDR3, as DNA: TGTGCCAGCAGCCAAGAGGGAGCGGGCACAGATACGCAGTATTTT. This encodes CASSQEGAGTDTQYF.